These 11 T cell receptor beta chains share one sample of origin, sequenced in a study of T-cell reconstitution after alpha-beta-depleted transplantation in children (dated by TCRdb to about 2016). Library prep was done by PCR. Data came from an Illumina HiSeq 2500. TCR libraries were prepared with molecular barcoding, using unique molecular identifiers to normalize TCRbeta repertoire quantification. The public reads were quality trimmed at Q25 with fastp and then assembled into clones with MiXCR by TCRdb, keeping productive beta chains. Every distinct CDR3 protein forms one entry, paired with its most common genes and DNA. Counted in this sample were approximately 520,000 distinct CDR3 sequences; approximately 32% of them appeared once. The ten largest clones capture roughly 2.5% of the sample. Sequencing was performed on PBMCs from the stem cell graft donor, taken from the stem cell graft. The receptors were sampled from a human donor who donated a stem cell graft to a child with aplastic anemia.

The CDR3 nucleotides read TGCAGTGCCCCCCCCGACGCTCGTAATGAAAAACTGTTTTTT. Translation: CSAPPDARNEKLFF. V is TRBV20-1 and J is TRBJ1-4; D gene unclear. V lost 6 bases, J lost 4 bases, and 15 bases lay in between. Germline CDR1 reads DFQATT; CDR2 reads SNEGSKA (reference sequence). This CDR3 region has 14 residues.

The CDR3 sequence: CASSYDGGSRTDTQYF. CDR3 nucleotides: TGTGCCAGCAGTTACGACGGCGGGAGCCGCACAGATACGCAGTATTTT. V usage is TRBV6-6 and J usage is TRBJ2-3; TRBD2 agrees at 7 bases. V lost 2 bases and J lost 1; bases outside the gene matches: 6. This CDR3 spans 16 amino acids. Germline CDR1 is MNHNY and CDR2 is SVGAGI (reference sequence).

The rearrangement links TRBV15 to TRBJ2-1; a possible D gene is TRBD2 (5 bases). V was cut by 2 bases and J by 0 bases, with 14 bases left in between. The CDR3 spans 17 residues. In germline, CDR1 is LNHNV, CDR2 YYDKDF (reference sequence). CDR3 region: CATSRPSGLGSYNEQFF. CDR3 DNA: TGTGCCACCAGCAGACCAAGCGGACTTGGCTCCTACAATGAGCAGTTCTTC. The entire variable domain, with the rest obtained from reference TRBV15 and TRBJ2-1, is as follows: DAMVIQNPRYQVTQFGKPVTLSCSQTLNHNVMYWYQQKSSQAPKLLFHYYDKDFNNEADTPDNFQSRRPNTSFCFLDIRSPGLGDTAMYLCATSRPSGLGSYNEQFFGPGTRLTVL.

This clonotype was detected only a few times. The V and J genes are TRBV24-1 and TRBJ2-1, with 14 bases identical to TRBD2. Trimming cost V 0 bases and J 7 bases; bases outside gene matches: 4. Germline V gives CDR1 KGHDR, CDR2 SFDVKD. CDR3 length: 17 amino acids. CDR3 protein: CATSDLGGTSGRNEQFF. DNA of the CDR3: TGTGCCACCAGTGATTTGGGTGGGACTAGCGGGAGAAATGAGCAGTTCTTC.

This sequence joins TRBV20-1 and TRBJ2-4, with D possibly TRBD2 on 5 matching bases. The CDR3 covers 19 residues. Trimming removed 0 bases at V and 1 base at J, with 22 bases between. CDR1 is DFQATT and CDR2 is SNEGSKA in the germline V gene (reference sequence). The CDR3: CSARDPTPLGLFAKNIQYF. The CDR3 bases are TGCAGTGCTAGAGATCCAACCCCACTTGGACTTTTTGCCAAAAACATTCAGTACTTC.

V is TRBV20-1 and J is TRBJ2-1; D not certain. Germline CDR1 DFQATT, CDR2 SNEGSKA (reference sequence). V lost 5 bases to trimming and J lost 13 bases, with 12 bases between them. The CDR3 loop spans 10 amino acids. In nucleotides, the CDR3 is TGCAGTGCTGTAGAGGTAGACCAGTTCTTC. Its protein is CSAVEVDQFF.

This clonotype was observed a few times. V usage is TRBV12-3 or TRBV12-4 and J usage is TRBJ1-1, with TRBD1 as a possible D gene (5 bases). CDR3 length: 13 residues. Trimming removed 10 bases at V and 1 base at J, with 13 bases between. The CDR3 coding sequence is TGTGCCAACACTAGGGGCGCGAACACTGAAGCTTTCTTT. Translating it yields CANTRGANTEAFF.

The chain employs TRBV15 and TRBJ2-7; no definite D call. CDR3 length equals 14 residues. Germline CDR1 and CDR2: LNHNV and YYDKDF (reference sequence). V gave up 3 bases and J gave up 7 bases, with 16 bases separating them. The CDR3 here is CATSSYPTTVEQYF. In DNA, the CDR3 is TGTGCCACCAGCAGCTACCCCACCACAGTAGAGCAGTACTTC.

This clonotype was seen a few times. This chain links TRBV7-6 with TRBJ1-1; D gene uncertain. The CDR3 has 13 residues. Germline V CDR1 and CDR2: SGHVS, FNYEAQ. Trimming cost V 4 bases and J 1 base, with 7 bases left between them. The CDR3 sequence is CASSSAENTEAFF. In nucleotides, the CDR3 is TGTGCCAGCAGCTCGGCCGAGAACACTGAAGCTTTCTTT.

This clonotype came up a few times. This chain joins TRBV19 and TRBJ2-1, with 8 bases aligning to TRBD2. Germline CDR1 and CDR2: LNHDA and SQIVND (reference sequence). The V segment lost 6 bases and the J segment 10 bases; nucleotides outside the gene matches: 11. The CDR3 runs to 14 residues. The CDR3 coding sequence is TGTGCCAGTAGCTCCGGGACTAGTCGTTTCGAGCAGTTCTTC. It is translated as CASSSGTSRFEQFF.

The rearrangement uses TRBV12-3 or TRBV12-4 and TRBJ1-1; D is unresolved. There are 12 residues in the CDR3. With 4 bases removed from V and 4 bases from J, the gap between germline ends came to 7 bases. Written as DNA, the CDR3 is TGTGCCAGCAGTTCTCGGCCCACTGAAGCTTTCTTT. Protein product: CASSSRPTEAFF.